This T cell receptor (beta chain) is drawn from a study of molecular identifiers for immune sequencing clone quantification. Naive CD8 libraries were made from about 20,000 to 1,000,000 sorted cells, and they used 10%, 30% or 50% RNA. A CD8+CD4-CCR7+CD45RA+ gate was used to sort naive CD8 T cells. Regarding this clonotype: The antigen is undetermined.

CDR1 SGHVS and CDR2 FNYEAQ come from the germline V gene. The CDR3 covers 16 residues. V lost 2 bases and J lost 11; bases outside the gene matches: 13. TCRdb reprocessed the PCR reads with MiXCR, giving one entry per CDR3 protein. The sample has about 640,000 distinct CDR3 sequences, approximately 20% seen once. The study's findings and limits: Underestimation of highly expanded clone sizes could arise where identical TCR molecules share a barcode.

V usage is TRBV7-6 and J usage is TRBJ1-5, with 9 bases that match TRBD1. Material for sequencing was naive CD8+ T cells from blood, with Jurkat cell RNA spiked in. Noted subset: FACS-sorted CD8+CD4-CCR7+CD45RA+ naive T cells. This TCR was recovered from a human donor in good health. Some libraries in this study had Jurkat cell RNA spiked in. The CDR3 DNA is TGTGCCAGCAGCTTATGGGACAGGGAGATCCCCGGCGCCCAGCATTTT. Protein product: CASSLWDREIPGAQHF.